A selection of T cell receptor beta chains follows, all from one sample in a study of T cells in tuberculosis. Data came from immunoSEQ multiplex PCR; TCRdb stores just in-frame clones and leaves some out. The data hold about 22,000 clones, with less than 98% observed a single time. Sequenced input: PBMCs. Receptor source: a donor aged 10-29 years with latent tuberculosis or without tuberculosis infection. Each CDR3 is given with its conserved first and last residue. D genes are given only for firm matches. Size is omitted from some rows. Given values are once, few, many or a class for expanded clones.

-,-,TRBJ2-1,TRBV5-4,CASSSLATFMVEQFF,TGTGCCAGCAGCTCCCTAGCAACCTTTATGGTTGAGCAGTTCTTC
TRBD1,-,TRBJ1-2,TRBV9,CASSVDQGEGYTF,TGTGCCAGCAGCGTAGACCAGGGGGAGGGCTACACCTTC
-,-,TRBJ2-1,TRBV29-1,CSVVSFQQFF,TGCAGCGTCGTATCCTTTCAGCAGTTCTTC
-,once,TRBJ1-6,TRBV5-1,CASSLAGLNSPLHF,TGCGCCAGCAGCTTGGCAGGCTTAAATTCACCCCTCCACTTT
-,-,TRBJ1-1,TRBV19,CASLTGNTEAFF,TGTGCCAGTCTTACAGGAAACACTGAAGCTTTCTTT
-,-,TRBJ1-2,TRBV5-6,CASSLGQKRYGYTF,TGTGCCAGCAGCTTGGGACAGAAACGTTATGGCTACACCTTC
-,-,TRBJ1-2,TRBV7-9,CASSTTGMGGYTF,TGTGCCAGCAGCACCACAGGGATGGGTGGCTACACCTTC
-,-,TRBJ2-5,TRBV4-2,CASSQGSGVGETQYF,TGTGCCAGCAGCCAAGGTTCAGGGGTCGGGGAGACCCAGTACTTC
-,-,TRBJ2-7,TRBV11-1,CASSLLGPYEQYF,TGTGCCAGCAGCTTATTGGGCCCCTACGAGCAGTACTTC
TRBD2,-,TRBJ2-3,TRBV27,CASSKDPPGERGSTDTQYF,TGTGCCAGCAGCAAAGACCCGCCGGGCGAGCGGGGGTCCACAGATACGCAGTATTTT
-,once,TRBJ2-3,TRBV19,CASSIRTGEGTDTQYF,TGTGCCAGTAGTATACGTACAGGAGAGGGCACAGATACGCAGTATTTT
-,-,TRBJ1-5,TRBV19,CATEPTDYSNQPQHF,TGTGCCACCGAACCCACCGACTACAGCAATCAGCCCCAGCATTTT
-,-,TRBJ2-5,TRBV11-2,CASSLGGQRQETQYF,TGTGCCAGCAGCTTAGGGGGACAAAGACAAGAGACCCAGTACTTC
TRBD2,once,TRBJ2-1,TRBV27,CASSGGLAGRLRGEQFF,TGTGCCAGCAGTGGGGGACTAGCGGGACGCTTGAGGGGGGAGCAGTTCTTC
TRBD1,-,TRBJ1-1,TRBV7-6,CASSPGQGYMNTEAFF,TGTGCCAGCAGCCCCGGACAGGGGTATATGAACACTGAAGCTTTCTTT
TRBD2,once,TRBJ2-1,TRBV19,CASSGLAANNEQFF,TGTGCCAGTTCGGGACTAGCGGCAAACAATGAGCAGTTCTTC
TRBD2,-,TRBJ2-2,TRBV7-9,CASSLLAGGRVTGELFF,TGTGCCAGCAGCTTACTAGCGGGAGGTCGGGTCACCGGGGAGCTGTTTTTT
TRBD1,once,TRBJ1-6,TRBV30,CAWSLGGQVENSPLHF,TGTGCCTGGAGTTTGGGGGGACAGGTCGAAAATTCACCCCTCCACTTT
-,-,TRBJ2-3,TRBV7-3,CASSLYPGFNTDTQYF,TGTGCCAGCAGCTTATATCCAGGGTTCAACACAGATACGCAGTATTTT
-,-,TRBJ1-1,TRBV29-1,CSVEGQINTEAFF,TGCAGCGTTGAAGGCCAGATAAACACTGAAGCTTTCTTT
TRBD2,-,TRBJ2-1,TRBV15,CATSRRPSGMYNEQFF,TGTGCCACCAGCAGAAGACCTAGCGGGATGTACAATGAGCAGTTCTTC
-,-,TRBJ2-7,TRBV19,CASMRSGGVSSYEQYF,TGTGCCAGTATGAGGTCCGGCGGGGTGAGCTCCTACGAGCAGTACTTC
-,-,TRBJ1-3,TRBV7-9,CASSFLTVRSGNTIYF,TGTGCCAGCAGCTTCTTGACAGTCCGCTCTGGAAACACCATATATTTT